The 19 T cell receptor beta chains below come from one sample, sequenced in a study of T cells in localized non-small cell lung cancer. The assay was immunoSEQ multiplex PCR, and TCRdb's table has in-frame clones only and misses some. Here the sample spans tens of thousands of clones, 84% being singletons. This sample comprised peripheral blood, obtained before any cancer treatment. The receptors stem from a female donor at least 60 years old with stage I lung adenocarcinoma.

The chain uses TRBV12-2 and TRBJ1-3; the table assigns TRBD1, which was not confirmed against the DNA. TRBV12-2 is termed a pseudogene. The CDR3 is 15 amino acids. In DNA, the CDR3 is TGTGCAAGTCGCCGGGACAAAAACTCTGGAAACACCATATATTTT. Translating it yields CASRRDKNSGNTIYF.

The sample holds one count of this clone. The chain employs TRBV20-1 and TRBJ2-3; D is ambiguous. CDR3 size: 11 residues. V lost 0 bases and J 7 bases, leaving 5 bases between the germline ends. Per the germline V gene, CDR1 is DFQATT and CDR2 is SNEGSKA (reference sequence). CDR3 nucleotides: TGCAGTGCTAGAGATATGAATACGCAGTATTTT. It translates to CSARDMNTQYF.

The rearrangement uses TRBV10-1 and TRBJ2-3; 10 nucleotides line up with TRBD2. V trimming: 2 bases; J trimming: 4 bases; junction bases outside the gene matches: 3. The CDR3 runs to 15 residues. Germline-derived CDR1 and CDR2 are WNHNN and SYGVQD (reference sequence). CDR3 sequence reads: CASSEKRGGADTQYF. The CDR3 DNA follows: TGCGCCAGCAGTGAGAAGCGGGGGGGAGCAGATACGCAGTATTTT.

The genes are TRBV21-1 and TRBJ2-1; the table assigns TRBD2, which was not confirmed against the DNA. TRBV21-1 is listed as a pseudogene. The CDR3 runs to 13 residues. CDR3 in amino acids: CASHRGIYNEQFF. The DNA of the CDR3 is TGTGCCAGTCACCGGGGGATATACAATGAGCAGTTCTTC.

The chain combines TRBV11-2 with TRBJ1-2; D ambiguous. In germline, CDR1 is SGHAT, CDR2 FQNNGV. V was cut by 5 bases and J by 5 bases, with 21 bases left in between. This CDR3 has 16 residues. CDR3: CASSTEPPSGRYGYTF. The CDR3 coding sequence is TGTGCCAGCAGCACCGAACCGCCTTCCGGACGGTATGGCTACACCTTC. Together with reference TRBV11-2 and TRBJ1-2, the CDR3 gives the full variable domain: EAGVAQSPRYKIIEKRQSVAFWCNPISGHATLYWYQQILGQGPKLLIQFQNNGVVDDSQLPKDRFSAERLKGVDSTLKIQPAKLEDSAVYLCASSTEPPSGRYGYTFGSGTRLTVV.

A note on this clone: Other DNA sequences within the sample encode an identical CDR3. V usage is TRBV5-1 and J usage is TRBJ2-3; D is ambiguous. Germline assignment: CDR1 SGHRS and CDR2 YFSETQ. Trimming cost V 3 bases and J 2 bases, with 4 bases left between them. The CDR3 loop spans 12 amino acids. The CDR3 loop is CASSWDTDTQYF. The DNA for the CDR3 is TGCGCCAGCAGCTGGGACACAGATACGCAGTATTTT.

V and J are TRBV23-1 and TRBJ2-3; 9 bases agree with TRBD2. TRBV23-1 is known as an ORF, though its function is uncertain. The V gene end was trimmed by 2 bases and the J gene end by 15 bases; junction bases not matched to a gene: 9. The CDR3 consists of 13 residues. CDR3 residues: CASSQRGRGGPYF. For the CDR3, the DNA is TGCGCCAGCAGTCAAAGGGGGCGGGGGGGCCCTTATTTT.

This clone was seen only a few times. The CDR3 nucleotides are TGTGCCAGCAGGATTAGCGGGGGGGCCCACGAGCAGTACTTC. It specifies CASRISGGAHEQYF. The chain recombines TRBV2 with TRBJ2-7, with 11 bases that match TRBD2. Trimming at V came to 6 bases and at J to 5 bases, leaving 6 bases not matched to a gene. Germline V gene sequence: CDR1 SNHLY, CDR2 FYNNEI. This CDR3 comprises 14 residues.

The chain couples TRBV6-6 to TRBJ1-2, with D perhaps TRBD1 (5 bases). From germline, CDR1 is MNHNY and CDR2 SVGAGI (reference sequence). Trimming cost V 3 bases and J 3 bases, with 11 bases left between them. The CDR3 is 14 residues long. This chain's CDR3 is CASSYGGGDYGYTF. DNA of the CDR3: TGTGCCAGCAGTTATGGGGGAGGGGACTATGGCTACACCTTC.

V usage is TRBV2 and J usage is TRBJ2-3, with 9 bases aligning to TRBD2. V was clipped by 0 bases and J by 3 bases; unmatched bases: 4. This CDR3 has 16 amino acids. The germline V gene has CDR1 SNHLY and CDR2 FYNNEI. Here the CDR3 reads CASSEASGGKTDTQYF. Written as DNA, the CDR3 is TGTGCCAGCAGTGAAGCTAGCGGGGGTAAAACAGATACGCAGTATTTT. The full variable domain, completed using reference TRBV2 and TRBJ2-3, is EPEVTQTPSHQVTQMGQEVILRCVPISNHLYFYWYRQILGQKVEFLVSFYNNEISEKSEIFDDQFSVERPDGSNFTLKIRSTKLEDSAMYFCASSEASGGKTDTQYFGPGTRLTVL.

CDR3: CASSFGVGGSSYEQYF. CDR3 coding DNA: TGTGCCAGCAGCTTTGGGGTAGGGGGGAGTTCGTACGAGCAGTACTTC. The chain employs TRBV5-6 and TRBJ2-7; D may match TRBD1 or TRBD2 (6 bases each). CDR3 length: 16 amino acids. The germline gives CDR1 SGHDT, CDR2 YYEEEE. The V end lost 2 bases, the J end lost 4 bases, and 19 bases lay between the germline ends.

The V gene is TRBV7-2, the J gene TRBJ2-1; D not resolved. From germline, CDR1 is SGHTA and CDR2 FQGNSA. The V and J ends lost 1 base and 8 bases respectively, with 9 bases between them. The CDR3 runs 13 residues. CDR3 protein: CASSLGPQDEQFF. CDR3 in DNA: TGTGCCAGCAGCTTAGGGCCCCAGGATGAGCAGTTCTTC. Supplemented by reference TRBV7-2 and TRBJ2-1, the full variable domain reads GAGVSQSPSNKVTEKGKDVELRCDPISGHTALYWYRQSLGQGLEFLIYFQGNSAPDKSGLPSDRFSAERTGGSVSTLTIQRTQQEDSAVYLCASSLGPQDEQFFGPGTRLTVL.

This chain links TRBV6-6 with TRBJ1-1, with a possible D match to TRBD1 (6 bases). Trimming stripped 2 bases from V and 2 bases from J, with 9 bases between. The germline V gene has CDR1 MNHNY and CDR2 SVGAGI (reference sequence). The CDR3 contains 14 residues. CDR3 DNA sequence: TGTGCCAGCAGTTACGGACAGCTTAACACTGAAGCTTTCTTT. The encoded protein is CASSYGQLNTEAFF.

The CDR3 DNA is TGCGCCAGCAGCCAAGATTCCCAGGCCAACGAGCAGTACTTC. Protein sequence: CASSQDSQANEQYF. The chain carries TRBV4-1 and TRBJ2-7; no clear D. V was shortened by 0 bases and J by 5 bases, with 11 bases between the two germline ends. The CDR3 contains 14 residues. The germline gives CDR1 MGHRA, CDR2 YSYEKL.

The V call is TRBV10-3, the J call TRBJ2-1; TRBD1 might be the D (5 bases). With 4 bases removed from V and 9 bases from J, the gap between germline ends came to 10 bases. Germline V gene sequence: CDR1 ENHRY, CDR2 SYGVKD. The CDR3 sequence is 12 residues long. CDR3 coding DNA: TGTGCCATCAGTGCTTGGGGCCCTGAGCAGTTCTTC. Amino acid sequence: CAISAWGPEQFF.

The chain uses TRBV11-2 and TRBJ1-6, with TRBD1 identical over 8 bases. The V segment lost 5 bases and the J segment 10 bases; nucleotides outside the gene matches: 7. Germline V CDR1 and CDR2: SGHAT, FQNNGV. The CDR3 length is 14 residues. CDR3 DNA: TGTGCCAGCAGCATTCAGGGGGCAATATCACCCCTCCACTTT. Its protein is CASSIQGAISPLHF.

The gene calls are TRBV14 and TRBJ2-7; 12 bases are a match to TRBD2. Germline V gene sequence: CDR1 SGHDN, CDR2 FVKESK. The CDR3 is 15 amino acids. J lost 6 bases, V lost 2 bases, and 5 bases had no gene match. As DNA, the CDR3 is TGTGCCAGCAGCCAATCACTAGCGGGAGGTATCGAGCAGTACTTC. It codes for CASSQSLAGGIEQYF.

This rearrangement joins TRBV29-1 to TRBJ2-3; 7 bases agree with TRBD2. The germline V gene has CDR1 SQVTM and CDR2 ANQGSEA. The J segment lost 2 bases and the V segment lost 4 bases, leaving 6 bases of the junction unmatched. CDR3 size: 14 residues. The CDR3 reads CSVVLADYTDTQYF. CDR3 sequence (DNA): TGCAGCGTTGTTCTAGCGGATTACACAGATACGCAGTATTTT.

The rearrangement links TRBV5-4 to TRBJ2-4; maybe TRBD1 (6 bases). The V end lost 10 bases, the J end lost 12 bases, and 20 bases lay between the germline ends. Looked up from germline, CDR1 is SGHNT and CDR2 is YYREEE (reference sequence). The CDR3 runs to 12 residues. CDR3 bases: TGTGCCGGCCGAACCTTCCAGGGGACTCAGTACTTC. Amino acid sequence: CAGRTFQGTQYF. The full variable domain, its missing parts supplied by reference TRBV5-4 and TRBJ2-4, is ETGVTQSPTHLIKTRGQQVTLRCSSQSGHNTVSWYQQALGQGPQFIFQYYREEENGRGNFPPRFSGLQFPNYSSELNVNALELDDSALYLCAGRTFQGTQYFGAGTRLSVL.